These 23 T cell receptor beta chains were all obtained from the same sample, sequenced in a study of blood T cell repertoires in COVID-19. Measured with immunoSEQ multiplex PCR; TCRdb has only the in-frame clones, and not every one. The table shows a few hundred thousand clones, with 75% to 85% occurring only once. Sequenced input: peripheral blood. The receptors stem from a human donor in a cohort sampled during active COVID-19.

This rearrangement joins TRBV10-3 to TRBJ2-7, with D perhaps matching TRBD2 (5 bases). CDR1 is ENHRY, CDR2 SYGVKD, per germline. With 6 bases removed from V and 5 bases from J, the gap between germline ends came to 17 bases. The CDR3 sequence is 14 residues long. The CDR3 DNA is TGTGCCATCAGCTCGGGAAGTCCAGGAAACGAGCAGTACTTC. This gives the protein CAISSGSPGNEQYF.

V gene TRBV19 combines with J gene TRBJ2-1, with 8 bases matching TRBD2. V lost 4 bases, J lost 12 bases, and 14 bases stayed unmatched. CDR3 length: 15 residues. The germline V gene encodes CDR1 LNHDA and CDR2 SQIVND (reference sequence). The CDR3: CASSNLAGSTMRQFF. As DNA, the CDR3 is TGTGCCAGTAGTAATCTAGCGGGTAGTACAATGAGGCAGTTCTTC.

This clone was counted once. This chain connects TRBV6-5 to TRBJ1-4; 7 bases align to TRBD1. CDR1 is MNHEY and CDR2 is SVGAGI in the germline V gene. CDR3 length: 14 amino acids. V trimming: 5 bases; J trimming: 8 bases; junction bases outside the gene matches: 8. The CDR3 DNA sequence: TGTGCCAGCAGTAGAGGACAGGACCTAGAAAAACTGTTTTTT. Translating it yields CASSRGQDLEKLFF.

The V call is TRBV10-2, the J call TRBJ2-5, with TRBD1 matching over 7 bases. Germline CDR1 and CDR2: WSHSY and SAAADI. V lost 4 bases and J lost 2; bases outside the gene matches: 7. This CDR3 contains 15 residues. The CDR3 region is CASSGEGARQETQYF. CDR3 nucleotide sequence: TGCGCCAGCAGTGGCGAGGGGGCCCGGCAAGAGACCCAGTACTTC.

The gene calls are TRBV21-1 and TRBJ1-2; the DNA was not compared with TRBD1, the D call given in the table. TRBV21-1 is noted as a pseudogene. The CDR3 length is 19 residues. The CDR3 protein is CASSKAFGTGGKINYGYTF. DNA of the CDR3: TGTGCCAGCAGCAAAGCTTTCGGGACAGGGGGAAAAATAAACTATGGCTACACCTTC.

The chain combines TRBV12-5 with TRBJ1-5; unclear D gene. Germline lookup yields CDR1 LGHNT and CDR2 FRNRAP. Between the trimmed V and J ends, which lost 1 base and 1 base, there was a span of 8 bases. The CDR3 is 15 residues long. CDR3 in amino acids: CASGLGLMSNQPQHF. CDR3 sequence (DNA): TGTGCTAGTGGTTTGGGACTCATGAGCAATCAGCCCCAGCATTTT.

The genes are TRBV5-4 and TRBJ2-7, with TRBD1 as a possible D gene (5 bases). Germline-derived CDR1 and CDR2 are SGHNT and YYREEE (reference sequence). V was trimmed by 0 bases and J by 6 bases, leaving 16 bases between them. The CDR3 length is 15 residues. Written as DNA, the CDR3 is TGTGCCAGCAGCTTGGAGGGGTTGCGCATGTCCGAGCAGTACTTC. This sequence encodes CASSLEGLRMSEQYF.

The chain links TRBV28 to TRBJ1-6; a possible D gene is TRBD1 (6 bases). V was clipped by 3 bases and J by 7 bases, with 19 bases between them. Germline CDR1 MDHEN, CDR2 SYDVKM. This CDR3 region has 17 residues. CDR3 coding DNA: TGTGCCAGCAGTTTTCCCTCCGACAGGACCCAAAATTCACCCCTCCACTTT. It translates to CASSFPSDRTQNSPLHF.

This clone was seen a single time. The rearrangement joins TRBV7-2 to TRBJ2-3, with TRBD2 matching 8 bases. V lost 5 bases to trimming and J lost 1 base; unmatched junction nucleotides: 5. The length of the CDR3 is 15 residues. CDR1 and CDR2 (germline): SGHTA, FQGNSA. The CDR3, as DNA: TGTGCCAGCAGCGACTTAGCGGGGCGCACAGATACGCAGTATTTT. Encoded protein: CASSDLAGRTDTQYF.

J is TRBJ1-4 and V is TRBV11-2; D possibly corresponds to TRBD1 (5 bases). The CDR3 covers 16 residues. V was shortened by 5 bases and J by 7 bases, with 20 bases between the two germline ends. In germline, CDR1 is SGHAT, CDR2 FQNNGV. Here the CDR3 DNA reads TGTGCCAGCAGCGAGAGCCAGGGCGCTTTTTTTGAAAAACTGTTTTTT. Translating it yields CASSESQGAFFEKLFF.

Only a few counts were recorded for this clone. The chain carries TRBV15 and TRBJ1-2, with D possibly matching TRBD1 (5 bases). The CDR3 has 14 amino acids. Trimming cost V 8 bases and J 2 bases, with 15 bases left between them. CDR1 and CDR2 from the germline V gene are LNHNV and YYDKDF (reference sequence). The CDR3 DNA reads as TGTGCCACCCGGGTAGCCGCAGGGAACTATGGCTACACCTTC. Protein sequence: CATRVAAGNYGYTF.

The chain has TRBV5-4 and TRBJ2-5; maybe TRBD2 (6 bases). CDR1 and CDR2 from the germline V gene are SGHNT and YYREEE (reference sequence). The CDR3 length is 12 residues. Trimming left V 7 bases short and J 2 bases short, with 9 bases between. The CDR3 nucleotides read TGTGCCAGCGGACGGGGGCAAGAGACCCAGTACTTC. Protein sequence: CASGRGQETQYF. Supplemented by reference TRBV5-4 and TRBJ2-5, the full variable domain reads ETGVTQSPTHLIKTRGQQVTLRCSSQSGHNTVSWYQQALGQGPQFIFQYYREEENGRGNFPPRFSGLQFPNYSSELNVNALELDDSALYLCASGRGQETQYFGPGTRLLVL.

This chain connects TRBV29-1 to TRBJ2-7; tentatively, D is TRBD1 (7 bases). The CDR3 has 12 amino acids. V dropped 6 bases and J dropped 9 bases, with 18 bases sitting between them. The germline gives CDR1 SQVTM, CDR2 ANQGSEA. Here the CDR3 reads CSVALNRGGQYF. Here the CDR3 DNA reads TGCAGCGTGGCCCTCAACAGGGGAGGGCAGTACTTC.

This clone has only one observation. The chain recombines TRBV7-8 with TRBJ2-7, with a possible D match to TRBD1 (6 bases). The CDR3 loop spans 15 amino acids. V gave up 5 bases and J gave up 2 bases, with 16 bases separating them. CDR1 and CDR2 from the germline V gene are SGHVS and FQNEAQ. The CDR3 DNA follows: TGTGCCAGCAGCATCTTGGGGGACACACCCTACGAGCAGTACTTC. This encodes CASSILGDTPYEQYF.

The chain employs TRBV29-1 and TRBJ1-1; TRBD1 matches at 7 bases. CDR3 length: 15 amino acids. V was pared by 6 bases and J by 1 base, with 11 bases of the junction left unmatched. Germline V lookup: CDR1 SQVTM, CDR2 ANQGSEA. The CDR3 sequence is CSVELFPGGNTEAFF. DNA of the CDR3: TGCAGCGTGGAGCTATTTCCAGGGGGGAACACTGAAGCTTTCTTT.

The chain uses TRBV7-3 and TRBJ2-2; 11 nucleotides agree with TRBD2. The V and J ends lost 3 bases and 2 bases, in that order; junction bases with no gene match: 2. The CDR3 runs to 16 residues. Germline V gene data show CDR1 as SGHTA and CDR2 as FQGTGA. The CDR3 region has the DNA TGTGCCAGCAGCTTGCTAGCGGGGGGCAACACCGGGGAGCTGTTTTTT. Encoded protein: CASSLLAGGNTGELFF.

The table lists this clone with a count of one. The J gene is TRBJ2-7, the V gene TRBV24-1, with 12 bases matching TRBD1. The trim removed 5 bases at V and 5 bases at J, leaving 3 bases unmatched. The CDR3 has 14 residues. Germline V lookup: CDR1 KGHDR, CDR2 SFDVKD. CDR3: CATSGGQGAHEQYF. For the CDR3, the DNA is TGTGCCACCAGTGGGGGACAGGGGGCCCACGAGCAGTACTTC.

In DNA form, the CDR3 reads TGTGCCAGTCGGAGTCTCACCGGGGAGCTGTTTTTT. Amino acids: CASRSLTGELFF. The chain combines TRBV6-5 with TRBJ2-2; no reliable D call. Germline CDR1 and CDR2: MNHEY and SVGAGI. Trimming took 9 bases from V and 4 from J, leaving 9 bases between them. The CDR3 is made up of 12 amino acids.

This clone was counted a single time. The chain combines TRBV5-6 with TRBJ2-7, with 8 bases aligning to TRBD1. The CDR3 covers 13 residues. Germline V gene data show CDR1 as SGHDT and CDR2 as YYEEEE. Trimming removed 1 base from V and 4 bases from J; junction bases left unmatched: 1. The CDR3 is CASSLNRGYEQYF. The CDR3 region has the DNA TGTGCCAGCAGCTTGAACAGGGGGTACGAGCAGTACTTC.

The V call is TRBV4-1, the J call TRBJ1-5; 7 positions agree with TRBD1. Germline CDR1 and CDR2: MGHRA and YSYEKL. After removal of 4 bases from V and 0 bases from J, the junction contained 3 bases not matched to a gene. This CDR3 region has 15 residues. DNA of the CDR3: TGCGCCAGCAGCCGGCAGGGGGATAGCAATCAGCCCCAGCATTTT. Translated: CASSRQGDSNQPQHF.

V gene TRBV10-1 combines with J gene TRBJ1-3, with a possible D match to TRBD1 (5 bases). In germline, CDR1 is WNHNN, CDR2 SYGVQD (reference sequence). This CDR3 region has 15 residues. Trimming took off 2 bases at V and 0 bases at J, with 8 bases between the two ends. The CDR3 reads CASSEGASSGNTIYF. CDR3 nucleotide sequence: TGCGCCAGCAGTGAGGGGGCAAGCTCTGGAAACACCATATATTTT.

V and J are TRBV2 and TRBJ2-3; 11 bases agree with TRBD2. Unmatched junction bases numbered 4, after V lost 7 bases and J lost 1 base. Germline V gene sequence: CDR1 SNHLY, CDR2 FYNNEI. This CDR3 is 15 amino acids long. The CDR3 region is CASTLLAGGTDTQYF. CDR3 DNA sequence: TGTGCCAGCACCTTACTAGCGGGGGGCACAGATACGCAGTATTTT.

CDR3: CASSHHYDQPQHF. The CDR3 DNA reads as TGCGCCAGCAGTCATCACTATGATCAGCCCCAGCATTTT. The chain uses TRBV23-1 and TRBJ1-5; D is undetermined. TRBV23-1 counts as an open reading frame of uncertain function. V lost 3 bases to trimming and J lost 5 bases, with 8 bases between them. This CDR3 has 13 amino acids.